This T cell receptor beta chain was identified during a study of a mutant IDH1 vaccine in newly diagnosed glioma. This sample's time point: week 11, during vaccination. In every dose of vaccine, 300 ug of mutant IDH1 20-mer peptide was given alongside topical imiquimod. Donors harbored newly found WHO grade 3 or 4 IDH1-mutant, ATRX-lost astrocytomas. The CDR3 has 13 amino acids. Germline-derived CDR1 and CDR2 are SNHLY and FYNNEI. J lost 3 bases, V lost 6 bases, and 5 bases had no gene match. Assay used: immunoSEQ multiplex PCR; TCRdb lists only in-frame clones, some missing. The table lists around 60,000 clones, over 75% of them singletons. General study results and limits: There seemed to be no relation between pseudoprogression and changes in top peripheral T cell clonotypes.

On this clone itself: Its antigen is not identified.

The J gene is TRBJ2-7, the V gene TRBV2, with 7 positions matching TRBD2. The sample consisted of PBMCs, taken from a glioma patient whose treatment included an IDH1 peptide vaccine. This sequence was found in a man in his forties with glioma. The CDR3 DNA reads TGTGCCAGCAGGCTGACTAGCTTCTACGAGCAGTACTTC. Its translation is CASRLTSFYEQYF.